This TCR beta chain was recovered during a study of T cell clonality in common variable immunodeficiency. Germline V gene lookup returns CDR1 PRHDT and CDR2 FYEKMQ (reference sequence). V lost 2 bases, J lost 4 bases, and 10 bases stayed unmatched. This CDR3 contains 17 residues. This clone was observed many times. Its antigen is as yet unknown. The sequenced fragment ends 3 residues before the CDR3 boundary, so the rest is inferred from the germline J gene. Whole-study findings and limits: Links between repertoire features and CVID complications were heterogeneity-limited. CVID subjects showed higher TCRbeta clonality than healthy controls. Compared with controls, CVID subjects had fewer shared TCRbeta clones. Reportedly, TCR beta sequences from common variable immunodeficiency showed fewer deletions and N-nucleotide insertions.

Libraries were prepared by immunoSEQ multiplex PCR; TCRdb keeps only in-frame clonotypes and omits some of them. In total the sample includes about 40,000 clones, none of them seen once. Sequenced material: peripheral blood mononuclear cells. The source is a person between 18 and 69 years old in good health. This chain uses TRBV13 with TRBJ2-2, with TRBD2 matching 7 bases. The CDR3 spells CASSLNLRERSTGELFF. The sequenced part of the CDR3 DNA is TGTGCCAGCAGCTTAAATTTGCGGGAGCGGAGCACCGGGGAG.